This is a list of T cell receptor beta chains from one sample in a study of T cell responses to AZD1222 COVID-19 vaccine. The assay was immunoSEQ multiplex PCR, and TCRdb's table has in-frame clones only and misses some. The sample holds 40,000 to 60,000 clones, 80% to 90% seen once. The input for sequencing was peripheral blood, taken 28 days after the second AZD1222 dose. These receptors were collected from an adult who received the AZD1222 COVID-19 vaccine. Each CDR3 is given with its conserved first and last residue. A D gene is named only where the DNA matches it firmly. Size tells how often a clone was seen (once, few, many) or the class of an expanded clone, and some rows leave it out.

TRBV6-2/TRBV6-3,TRBJ1-1,.,TRBD1,TGTGCCAGCAGCCGTCCTCAGGGACAGGGGGATGCTGAAGCTTTCTTT,CASSRPQGQGDAEAFF
TRBV7-3,TRBJ2-2,once,.,TGTGCCAGCAGCGGCGGGGGCAGGGAGCTGTTTTTT,CASSGGGRELFF
TRBV28,TRBJ2-5,.,.,TGTGCCAGCAGTTTAGACCGGGAGACCCAGTACTTC,CASSLDRETQYF
TRBV29-1,TRBJ2-7,.,.,TGCAGCGTTGCGGGCCTAAGCGGATCCTACGAGCAGTACTTC,CSVAGLSGSYEQYF
TRBV7-6,TRBJ2-7,.,TRBD2,TGTGCCAGCAGTTCTGGGACTAGCCCGGGCTACGAGCAGTACTTC,CASSSGTSPGYEQYF
TRBV3-1/TRBV3-2,TRBJ1-6,few,TRBD1,TGTGCCAGCAGCCTCGCGAGCACAGGGGGGAATTCACCCCTCCACTTT,CASSLASTGGNSPLHF
TRBV9,TRBJ2-3,.,.,TGTGCCAGCAGCGTAGGGGTTACAGGGTCTCAGGGTACGCAGTATTTT,CASSVGVTGSQGTQYF
TRBV25-1,TRBJ2-3,.,.,TGTGCCAGCAGTGAATACTCCCCCACCACGCAGTATTTT,CASSEYSPTTQYF
TRBV3-1/TRBV3-2,TRBJ2-5,.,.,TGTGCCAGCAGCCAGGATCTGGGGTCCCAGTACTTC,CASSQDLGSQYF
TRBV6-5,TRBJ2-7,.,.,TGTGCCAGCAGCAACCGGTACGAGCAGTACTTC,CASSNRYEQYF
TRBV7-3,TRBJ2-1,.,.,TGTGCCAGCAGCCCCCTACAGGGTTCCTACAATGAGCAGTTCTTC,CASSPLQGSYNEQFF
TRBV28,TRBJ2-7,.,.,TGTGCCAGCAGTTGGGTTAACTTCTCCTACGAGCAGTACTTC,CASSWVNFSYEQYF
TRBV28,TRBJ2-2,.,.,TGTGCCAGCAGTTTATACCTGGCAGAGCTACTCACCGGGGAGCTGTTTTTT,CASSLYLAELLTGELFF
TRBV7-8,TRBJ2-1,.,TRBD2,TGTGCCAGCAGCCTACTAAGGCGCGGGAGGGGCTACAATGAGCAGTTCTTC,CASSLLRRGRGYNEQFF